This entry is about one TCR beta chain. Resolution of symptoms, clearance, or two negative PCRs was present in recovered Cohort 3 donors. This entry is derived from a study of blood T cell repertoires in COVID-19. Germline loops: CDR1 SEHNR, CDR2 FQNEAQ (reference sequence). This CDR3 contains 14 residues. The ends were cut back, 4 bases at V and 3 bases at J, with 12 bases in the middle. Source study methods: Amplification from reference gene primers served as the basis for estimated nucleated cell counts. The protocol was immunoSEQ multiplex PCR, while the TCRdb copy is restricted to in-frame clones and leaves out a portion. That table is the source of V, J and clone size, and D and trimming were worked out from the DNA. Counted here are hundreds of thousands of clones, roughly 82% occurring once; the ten biggest clones make up 2% to 2.5%.

The gene calls are TRBV7-9 and TRBJ1-1, with a weak D call TRBD1 (5 bases). Input material: PBMCs or T cells enriched from blood (not recorded which). The source of this sequence is a woman between 50 and 59 years old who had recovered from COVID-19. The chain's CDR3 is CASSSGLGYTEAFF. As DNA, the CDR3 is TGTGCCAGCAGCTCGGGACTCGGGTACACTGAAGCTTTCTTT.